This TCR beta chain was captured by sequencing in a study of T cell responses to AZD1222 COVID-19 vaccine. Study-wide background: The study pooled second doses at about 4 or about 12 weeks. Study results and limitations: The donors showed a predominance of white British ancestry and of females, with possible underestimation of clonal diversity.

Assay: immunoSEQ multiplex PCR; the TCRdb copy retains only in-frame clones and omits some. The sample has roughly 80,000 clones, under 95% seen once; the top ten hold 4.2%. With 5 bases clipped from V and 0 bases from J, the junction kept 8 bases outside the gene matches. The CDR3 has 17 amino acids. CDR1 and CDR2 from the germline V gene are MNHNY and SVGAGI (reference sequence). This clone appeared a single time. Its antigen is currently unknown. The rearrangement uses TRBV6-6 and TRBJ2-3, with 10 bases matching TRBD2. This receptor was identified in an adult in good health. The sample here was peripheral blood, taken on day 0 of AZD1222 vaccination. The CDR3 here is CASSRAASGGSTDTQYF. DNA of the CDR3: TGTGCCAGCAGTCGCGCGGCTAGCGGGGGAAGCACAGATACGCAGTATTTT.